Detailed here is one T cell receptor beta chain. CDR1 SGHTA and CDR2 FQGTGA come from the germline V gene. The CDR3 extends over 15 amino acids. The V gene end was trimmed by 6 bases and the J gene end by 4 bases; junction bases not matched to a gene: 11. In assigning cohorts, the study relied on participant-reported clinical history. Cohort 3 donors counted as recovered after two negative PCRs, clearance, or resolved symptoms. The data are from a study of blood T cell repertoires in COVID-19. Per the authors' pipeline: Amplification of reference gene primers was used by the study to estimate nucleated cell counts. Here immunoSEQ multiplex PCR was the method, and the copy in TCRdb shows in-frame clones only, minus some. V, J and clone size reflect that table, while D and trimming were determined from the DNA. The data contain about 280,000 clones, about nine tenths of them singletons.

This receptor was identified in a woman in her sixties who had recovered from COVID-19. The chain uses TRBV7-3 and TRBJ2-5; 7 bases are shared with TRBD1. The source material was PBMCs or T cells enriched from blood (not recorded which). CDR3 protein: CASSLGGPSRETQYF. Written as DNA, the CDR3 is TGTGCCAGCAGTTTAGGGGGCCCCTCCCGAGAGACCCAGTACTTC.